This T cell receptor beta chain was profiled in a study of OX40 agonist ivuxolimab in advanced cancers. The wider study: Head and neck, renal cell, melanoma or hepatocellular carcinoma were the cancers that dose-escalation patients had. Study-wide results and caveats: Patients with a partial response at 0.1-3.0 mg/kg had among the lowest clonal expansion.

TCRdb's table, derived via immunoSEQ multiplex PCR, lists solely in-frame clones and lacks some. The repertoire consists of tens of thousands of clones, with roughly 80% occurring once and the leading ten covering about 4.5%. V lost 0 bases to trimming and J lost 0 bases, with 6 bases between them. The germline CDR1 and CDR2 sequences are SGDLS and YYNGEE. This CDR3 is 14 amino acids long. Patients with a history of autoimmune disease or on systemic immunosuppression were excluded. Researchers took blood at baseline, on cycle 4 day 1, and on cycle 7 day 1. Sample share makes this clone medium-sized. Its antigen is not known.

This clonotype originated in an adult with an advanced solid tumor such as melanoma, head and neck, liver or kidney cancer. V is TRBV9 and J is TRBJ1-1; unclear D gene. The sample consisted of CD4+ or CD8+ T cells sorted from blood, taken in a trial of the OX40 agonist ivuxolimab. This CDR3 is CASSVDRLNTEAFF. The CDR3 nucleotides read TGTGCCAGCAGCGTAGATCGGCTGAACACTGAAGCTTTCTTT.